This entry lists 32 T cell receptor beta chains sequenced from one sample in a study of identical twins. TCRdb re-called the 5' RACE reads through MiXCR, storing one row per CDR3 protein. The sample lists under 800,000 distinct CDR3 sequences, around 20% occurring once. The same specimen was also included in a second study, on T cells expressing NK-cell markers.

Sequencing was carried out using PBMCs. These TCRs come from a woman aged 18-29 years in good health.

This clonotype was detected once. CDR3 loop: CAWSGRNTGELFF. The CDR3 DNA reads TGTGCCTGGAGCGGGAGGAACACCGGGGAGCTGTTTTTT. This chain joins TRBV30 and TRBJ2-2; maybe TRBD2 (6 bases). The germline gives CDR1 GTSNPN, CDR2 SVGIG (reference sequence). The CDR3 has 13 amino acids. Trimming took off 3 bases at V and 1 base at J, with 6 bases between the two ends.

The V gene is TRBV6-5, the J gene TRBJ1-4; D is undetermined. V dropped 0 bases and J dropped 4 bases, with 9 bases sitting between them. The CDR3 is 15 amino acids. Germline V gene lookup returns CDR1 MNHEY and CDR2 SVGAGI. CDR3 amino acids: CASSYSLGSNEKLFF. CDR3 nucleotides: TGTGCCAGCAGTTACTCATTAGGGAGTAATGAAAAACTGTTTTTT.

The table lists this clonotype with a few counts. The CDR3 is CASSVRGESNEQYF. The CDR3 region has the DNA TGTGCCAGCAGCGTACGGGGGGAAAGCAACGAGCAGTACTTC. The rearrangement joins TRBV9 to TRBJ2-7; the match to TRBD2 covers 7 bases. The germline CDR1 and CDR2 sequences are SGDLS and YYNGEE. The ends lost 1 base at V and 5 bases at J; junction bases unmatched: 6. The CDR3 is 14 amino acids.

This clonotype was observed a few times. The CDR3 spells CASSAGQIHEQYF. The CDR3, as DNA: TGTGCCAGCAGCGCAGGACAGATCCACGAGCAGTACTTC. The genes are TRBV7-9 and TRBJ2-7; the D gene is possibly TRBD1 (6 bases). CDR3 length: 13 residues. V was pared by 5 bases and J by 5 bases, with 13 bases between. The germline gives CDR1 SEHNR, CDR2 FQNEAQ (reference sequence).

Only a few counts were recorded for this clonotype. The chain joins TRBV20-1 to TRBJ2-5; a weak D match, TRBD2 (6 bases). Trimming removed 0 bases at V and 5 bases at J, with 16 bases between. Germline CDR1 is DFQATT and CDR2 is SNEGSKA (reference sequence). This CDR3 is built from 15 residues. The CDR3 loop reads CSAREGTQGGETQYF. Here the CDR3 DNA reads TGCAGTGCTAGAGAGGGGACTCAGGGCGGGGAGACCCAGTACTTC.

This clonotype was seen only a few times. The rearrangement joins TRBV12-3 or TRBV12-4 to TRBJ2-7; D unresolved. V lost 3 bases to trimming and J lost 5 bases, with 5 bases between them. The CDR3 covers 11 residues. The CDR3 DNA reads as TGTGCCAGCAGTTTTCGCCACGAGCAGTACTTC. The encoded protein is CASSFRHEQYF.

This clonotype occurred many times. The chain is built from TRBV24-1 and TRBJ2-1, with D hard to call. CDR1 KGHDR and CDR2 SFDVKD come from the germline V gene. V lost 6 bases to trimming and J lost 6 bases, with 8 bases between them. CDR3 length equals 12 residues. In DNA form, the CDR3 reads TGTGCCACCAGTTCTTCAGTCAATGAGCAGTTCTTC. This codes for CATSSSVNEQFF.

The J gene is TRBJ2-7, the V gene TRBV12-3 or TRBV12-4, with 15 bases lining up with TRBD2. J gave up 5 bases and V 5 bases, and 4 bases lay outside the gene matches. There are 15 residues in the CDR3. CDR3 sequence: CASSPGLAGGHEQYF. The CDR3 region has the DNA TGTGCCAGCAGTCCGGGACTAGCGGGAGGCCACGAGCAGTACTTC.

The rearrangement links TRBV19 to TRBJ1-5; 10 bases agree with TRBD1. CDR3 size: 14 residues. V shed 7 bases, J shed 5 bases, and the junction held 5 bases outside the gene matches. CDR1 and CDR2 from the germline V gene are LNHDA and SQIVND (reference sequence). The CDR3 region has the DNA TGTGCCAGTACCCCGACAGGGGGCCATCAGCCCCAGCATTTT. This gives the protein CASTPTGGHQPQHF.

The chain employs TRBV20-1 and TRBJ2-3, with TRBD2 matching 7 bases. The V gene end was trimmed by 6 bases and the J gene end by 3 bases; junction bases not matched to a gene: 15. The V gene's germline CDR1 is DFQATT and CDR2 SNEGSKA (reference sequence). The CDR3 has 16 amino acids. In DNA form, the CDR3 reads TGCAGTGCCAGCGACCAGCGGGGTTCTCTAACAGATACGCAGTATTTT. This translates into CSASDQRGSLTDTQYF.

This clonotype has only a few counts. The chain uses TRBV4-1 and TRBJ2-1; D may be TRBD1 or TRBD2 (5 bases each). Germline lookup yields CDR1 MGHRA and CDR2 YSYEKL. V was pared by 2 bases and J by 13 bases, with 15 bases between. The CDR3 sequence is 13 residues long. Written as DNA, the CDR3 is TGCGCCAGCAGCCAAATAGACGGGGCTTTACAGTTCTTC. Translation: CASSQIDGALQFF.

This clonotype was picked up a small number of times. V usage is TRBV12-3 or TRBV12-4 and J usage is TRBJ1-2; 11 bases match TRBD1. V shed 6 bases, J shed 6 bases, and the junction held 9 bases outside the gene matches. CDR3 length equals 15 residues. The CDR3: CASSDWTGGADGYTF. Here the CDR3 DNA reads TGTGCCAGCAGCGACTGGACAGGGGGCGCGGATGGCTACACCTTC.

The chain combines TRBV15 with TRBJ1-5, with D unresolved. The CDR3 is 16 residues long. Germline V lookup: CDR1 LNHNV, CDR2 YYDKDF (reference sequence). The ends were cut back, 0 bases at V and 0 bases at J, with 9 bases in the middle. Written as DNA, the CDR3 is TGTGCCACCAGCAGAGATCTAGGGCGTAGCAATCAGCCCCAGCATTTT. As protein: CATSRDLGRSNQPQHF. Complete variable domain (other parts from reference TRBV15 and TRBJ1-5): DAMVIQNPRYQVTQFGKPVTLSCSQTLNHNVMYWYQQKSSQAPKLLFHYYDKDFNNEADTPDNFQSRRPNTSFCFLDIRSPGLGDTAMYLCATSRDLGRSNQPQHFGDGTRLSIL.

Only a few counts were recorded for this clonotype. This sequence joins TRBV15 and TRBJ1-5, with D maybe TRBD1 (6 bases). The CDR3 runs to 15 residues. Per the germline V gene, CDR1 is LNHNV and CDR2 is YYDKDF (reference sequence). With 1 base removed from V and 8 bases from J, the gap between germline ends came to 15 bases. In DNA form, the CDR3 reads TGTGCCACCAGCAGAGGACAGGAGCTCTTTGAGCCCCAGCATTTT. Its translation: CATSRGQELFEPQHF. Drawing the rest from reference TRBV15 and TRBJ1-5, the complete variable domain is DAMVIQNPRYQVTQFGKPVTLSCSQTLNHNVMYWYQQKSSQAPKLLFHYYDKDFNNEADTPDNFQSRRPNTSFCFLDIRSPGLGDTAMYLCATSRGQELFEPQHFGDGTRLSIL.

The rearrangement links TRBV4-3 to TRBJ2-3, with a possible D match to TRBD1 (6 bases). Germline V gives CDR1 LGHNA, CDR2 YSLEER. The length of the CDR3 is 16 residues. V dropped 1 base and J dropped 6 bases, with 17 bases sitting between them. CDR3 in DNA: TGCGCCAGCAGCCAAGTTACAGGGCAGGTCGTGGATACGCAGTATTTT. This translates into CASSQVTGQVVDTQYF.

This clonotype has only a few counts. The chain carries TRBV20-1 and TRBJ2-4, with 9 bases that match TRBD2. Germline loops: CDR1 DFQATT, CDR2 SNEGSKA (reference sequence). The CDR3 sequence is 14 residues long. V lost 5 bases and J lost 0; bases outside the gene matches: 2. The DNA of the CDR3 is TGCAGTGCTCTGCGGGGGGGAGCCAAAAACATTCAGTACTTC. Its translation is CSALRGGAKNIQYF.

The V call is TRBV6-2 or TRBV6-3, the J call TRBJ2-2; D unclear. CDR1 and CDR2 from the germline V gene are MNHEY and SVGEGT. The V end lost 5 bases, the J end lost 5 bases, and 18 bases lay between the germline ends. The CDR3 consists of 16 residues. The CDR3 DNA follows: TGTGCCAGCAGTCACCTCGGGCCCCGTAATACCGGGGAGCTGTTTTTT. Translating gives CASSHLGPRNTGELFF.

This clonotype appeared a few times. This rearrangement joins TRBV6-5 to TRBJ1-2; D is perhaps TRBD1 (5 bases). Germline assignment: CDR1 MNHEY and CDR2 SVGAGI. V was shortened by 3 bases and J by 7 bases, with 12 bases between the two germline ends. CDR3 length: 13 amino acids. CDR3 bases: TGTGCCAGCAGTTATTGGGACCGTTCTGGCTACACCTTC. Its protein is CASSYWDRSGYTF.

The chain joins TRBV20-1 to TRBJ2-1; D perhaps matches TRBD2 (6 bases). Trimming took off 4 bases at V and 5 bases at J, with 12 bases between the two ends. The CDR3 totals 13 residues. In germline, CDR1 is DFQATT, CDR2 SNEGSKA (reference sequence). CDR3 DNA sequence: TGCAGTGCTATGGAGGGTCAGGACAATGAGCAGTTCTTC. The encoded protein is CSAMEGQDNEQFF.

This clonotype was counted a few times. The chain has TRBV6-2 or TRBV6-3 and TRBJ2-1, with D unclear. V gave up 8 bases and J gave up 0 bases, with 11 bases separating them. The CDR3 has 14 amino acids. Germline V gives CDR1 MNHEY, CDR2 SVGEGT. The CDR3 loop reads CASGIQSSYNEQFF. CDR3 DNA: TGTGCCAGCGGTATACAGAGCTCCTACAATGAGCAGTTCTTC.

This clonotype was counted ten times or more. This chain links TRBV6-8 with TRBJ1-2; 11 bases agree with TRBD1. The CDR3 sequence is 19 residues long. Germline V gene sequence: CDR1 MNHGY, CDR2 SAAAGT. J gave up 2 bases and V 6 bases, and 17 bases lay outside the gene matches. In DNA, the CDR3 is TGTGCCAGCAGCCGAGAAGTCCGGGACAGGGGGATTACAAACTATGGCTACACCTTC. Amino acids: CASSREVRDRGITNYGYTF.

This rearrangement joins TRBV14 to TRBJ2-5, with 7 bases that match TRBD1. The ends lost 0 bases at V and 9 bases at J; junction bases unmatched: 10. The CDR3 sequence is 15 residues long. Germline V gene sequence: CDR1 SGHDN, CDR2 FVKESK. In DNA form, the CDR3 reads TGTGCCAGCAGCCAAGATGGGGCGACAGGGCGTGCCCAGTACTTC. Its protein product is CASSQDGATGRAQYF.

This clonotype was counted only a few times. CDR3 sequence (DNA): TGTGCCAGCAGCTTACGGTTCTACGAGCAGTACTTC. Its protein is CASSLRFYEQYF. The chain combines TRBV7-2 with TRBJ2-7; D remains ambiguous. The CDR3 spans 12 residues. Germline-derived CDR1 and CDR2 are SGHTA and FQGNSA. The germline V and J ends were trimmed by 2 bases and 3 bases, with 5 bases remaining between them.

The chain combines TRBV5-1 with TRBJ2-6; D might be TRBD1 (7 bases). The CDR3 runs 16 residues. The germline V and J ends were trimmed by 5 bases and 0 bases, with 12 bases remaining between them. Germline V CDR1 and CDR2: SGHRS, YFSETQ. CDR3 amino acids: CASSGGGLSGANVLTF. CDR3 coding DNA: TGCGCCAGCAGTGGAGGGGGCCTCTCTGGGGCCAACGTCCTGACTTTC. The whole variable domain, filled in from reference TRBV5-1 and TRBJ2-6, reads KAGVTQTPRYLIKTRGQQVTLSCSPISGHRSVSWYQQTPGQGLQFLFEYFSETQRNKGNFPGRFSGRQFSNSRSEMNVSTLELGDSALYLCASSGGGLSGANVLTFGAGSRLTVL.

This chain uses TRBV7-6 with TRBJ2-3; D is perhaps TRBD1 or TRBD2 (6 bases each). Germline assignment: CDR1 SGHVS and CDR2 FNYEAQ. The V end lost 1 base, the J end lost 6 bases, and 17 bases lay between the germline ends. The CDR3 is made up of 16 amino acids. CDR3 bases: TGTGCCAGCAGCTTAGGTCGGGGGCCAAGGGCGGATACGCAGTATTTT. It codes for CASSLGRGPRADTQYF.

This clonotype has only a few counts. This chain uses TRBV27 with TRBJ2-2; possible D gene TRBD1, 6 bases. Trimming pared 2 bases from V and 6 bases from J, leaving 13 bases between. Germline lookup yields CDR1 MNHEY and CDR2 SMNVEV (reference sequence). CDR3 length equals 15 residues. CDR3 sequence reads: CASSLTGSVAGELFF. The DNA of the CDR3 is TGTGCCAGCAGTTTAACAGGGAGTGTCGCCGGGGAGCTGTTTTTT.

Here the CDR3 reads CSVELGSYNEQFF. In nucleotides, the CDR3 is TGCAGCGTTGAACTGGGCTCCTACAATGAGCAGTTCTTC. The chain uses TRBV29-1 and TRBJ2-1, with D unresolved. The CDR3 is 13 residues long. Germline values: CDR1 SQVTM, CDR2 ANQGSEA. V shed 2 bases and J shed 0 bases, with 5 bases lying between them.

A single count supports this clonotype. The genes are TRBV30 and TRBJ2-3; the D gene is possibly TRBD2 (5 bases). In germline, CDR1 is GTSNPN, CDR2 SVGIG (reference sequence). The CDR3 loop spans 15 amino acids. Trimming took 4 bases from V and 0 from J, leaving 14 bases between them. The CDR3 bases are TGTGCCTGGAACCGACTGTCGGGGAGCACAGATACGCAGTATTTT. Translated, it gives CAWNRLSGSTDTQYF.

This clonotype was seen only a few times. The rearrangement uses TRBV20-1 and TRBJ1-1; D unclear. Germline V gives CDR1 DFQATT, CDR2 SNEGSKA (reference sequence). Trimming left V 4 bases short and J 7 bases short, with 16 bases between. The CDR3 length is 13 residues. The CDR3 reads CSAIEGAVIEAFF. CDR3 coding DNA: TGCAGTGCTATAGAGGGCGCAGTCATTGAAGCTTTCTTT.

A few counts support this clonotype. The chain joins TRBV7-6 to TRBJ2-1, with a possible D match to TRBD1 (5 bases). Germline loops: CDR1 SGHVS, CDR2 FNYEAQ. This CDR3 has 13 amino acids. The V gene lost 3 bases and the J gene lost 8 bases, with 11 bases spanning the gap. The CDR3: CASSFSRAHEQFF. CDR3 DNA sequence: TGTGCCAGCAGCTTTTCCAGGGCCCATGAGCAGTTCTTC.

In its sample, this clonotype was seen a few times. CDR3 bases: TGTGCCAGCAGCACCTCGGGGTCCGTGAACACCGGGGAGCTGTTTTTT. Translated, it gives CASSTSGSVNTGELFF. The chain is built from TRBV7-3 and TRBJ2-2; D is possibly TRBD2 (5 bases). Germline V CDR1 and CDR2: SGHTA, FQGTGA. The CDR3 is 16 residues long. V was trimmed by 5 bases and J by 1 base, leaving 14 bases between them.

This clonotype has at least ten counts. This chain joins TRBV4-3 and TRBJ1-6; D is unclear. This CDR3 is built from 11 residues. V dropped 8 bases and J dropped 7 bases, with 6 bases sitting between them. The germline V gene has CDR1 LGHNA and CDR2 YSLEER. This chain's CDR3 is CASAQNSPLHF. The CDR3, as DNA: TGCGCCAGCGCGCAGAATTCACCCCTCCACTTT.